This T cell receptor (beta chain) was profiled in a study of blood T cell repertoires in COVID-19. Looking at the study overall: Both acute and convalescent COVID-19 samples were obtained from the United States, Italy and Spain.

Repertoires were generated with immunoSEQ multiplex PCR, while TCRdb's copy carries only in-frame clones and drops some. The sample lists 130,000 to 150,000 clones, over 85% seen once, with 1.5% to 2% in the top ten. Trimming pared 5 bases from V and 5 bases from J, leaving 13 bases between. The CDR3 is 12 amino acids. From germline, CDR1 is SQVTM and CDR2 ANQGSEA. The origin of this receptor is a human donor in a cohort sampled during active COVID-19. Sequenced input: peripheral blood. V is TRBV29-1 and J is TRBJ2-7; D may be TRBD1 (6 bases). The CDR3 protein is CSVSQGLNEQYF. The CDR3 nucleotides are TGCAGCGTTTCACAGGGATTGAACGAGCAGTACTTC.